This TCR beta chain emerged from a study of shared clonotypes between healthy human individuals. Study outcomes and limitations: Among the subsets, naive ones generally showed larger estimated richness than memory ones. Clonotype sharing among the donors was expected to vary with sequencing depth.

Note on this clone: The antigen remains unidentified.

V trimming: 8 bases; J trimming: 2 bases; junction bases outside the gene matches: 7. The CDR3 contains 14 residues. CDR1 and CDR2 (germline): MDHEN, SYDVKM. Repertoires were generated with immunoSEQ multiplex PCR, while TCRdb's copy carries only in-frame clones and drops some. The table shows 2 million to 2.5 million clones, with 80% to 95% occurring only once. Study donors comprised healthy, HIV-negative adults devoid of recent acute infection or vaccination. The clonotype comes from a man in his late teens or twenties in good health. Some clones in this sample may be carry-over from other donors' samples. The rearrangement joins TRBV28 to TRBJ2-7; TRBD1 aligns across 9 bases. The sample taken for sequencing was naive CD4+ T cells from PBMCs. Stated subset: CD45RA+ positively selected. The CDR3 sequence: CASGSWDRAYEQYF. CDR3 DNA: TGTGCCAGCGGCTCGTGGGACAGGGCCTACGAGCAGTACTTC.